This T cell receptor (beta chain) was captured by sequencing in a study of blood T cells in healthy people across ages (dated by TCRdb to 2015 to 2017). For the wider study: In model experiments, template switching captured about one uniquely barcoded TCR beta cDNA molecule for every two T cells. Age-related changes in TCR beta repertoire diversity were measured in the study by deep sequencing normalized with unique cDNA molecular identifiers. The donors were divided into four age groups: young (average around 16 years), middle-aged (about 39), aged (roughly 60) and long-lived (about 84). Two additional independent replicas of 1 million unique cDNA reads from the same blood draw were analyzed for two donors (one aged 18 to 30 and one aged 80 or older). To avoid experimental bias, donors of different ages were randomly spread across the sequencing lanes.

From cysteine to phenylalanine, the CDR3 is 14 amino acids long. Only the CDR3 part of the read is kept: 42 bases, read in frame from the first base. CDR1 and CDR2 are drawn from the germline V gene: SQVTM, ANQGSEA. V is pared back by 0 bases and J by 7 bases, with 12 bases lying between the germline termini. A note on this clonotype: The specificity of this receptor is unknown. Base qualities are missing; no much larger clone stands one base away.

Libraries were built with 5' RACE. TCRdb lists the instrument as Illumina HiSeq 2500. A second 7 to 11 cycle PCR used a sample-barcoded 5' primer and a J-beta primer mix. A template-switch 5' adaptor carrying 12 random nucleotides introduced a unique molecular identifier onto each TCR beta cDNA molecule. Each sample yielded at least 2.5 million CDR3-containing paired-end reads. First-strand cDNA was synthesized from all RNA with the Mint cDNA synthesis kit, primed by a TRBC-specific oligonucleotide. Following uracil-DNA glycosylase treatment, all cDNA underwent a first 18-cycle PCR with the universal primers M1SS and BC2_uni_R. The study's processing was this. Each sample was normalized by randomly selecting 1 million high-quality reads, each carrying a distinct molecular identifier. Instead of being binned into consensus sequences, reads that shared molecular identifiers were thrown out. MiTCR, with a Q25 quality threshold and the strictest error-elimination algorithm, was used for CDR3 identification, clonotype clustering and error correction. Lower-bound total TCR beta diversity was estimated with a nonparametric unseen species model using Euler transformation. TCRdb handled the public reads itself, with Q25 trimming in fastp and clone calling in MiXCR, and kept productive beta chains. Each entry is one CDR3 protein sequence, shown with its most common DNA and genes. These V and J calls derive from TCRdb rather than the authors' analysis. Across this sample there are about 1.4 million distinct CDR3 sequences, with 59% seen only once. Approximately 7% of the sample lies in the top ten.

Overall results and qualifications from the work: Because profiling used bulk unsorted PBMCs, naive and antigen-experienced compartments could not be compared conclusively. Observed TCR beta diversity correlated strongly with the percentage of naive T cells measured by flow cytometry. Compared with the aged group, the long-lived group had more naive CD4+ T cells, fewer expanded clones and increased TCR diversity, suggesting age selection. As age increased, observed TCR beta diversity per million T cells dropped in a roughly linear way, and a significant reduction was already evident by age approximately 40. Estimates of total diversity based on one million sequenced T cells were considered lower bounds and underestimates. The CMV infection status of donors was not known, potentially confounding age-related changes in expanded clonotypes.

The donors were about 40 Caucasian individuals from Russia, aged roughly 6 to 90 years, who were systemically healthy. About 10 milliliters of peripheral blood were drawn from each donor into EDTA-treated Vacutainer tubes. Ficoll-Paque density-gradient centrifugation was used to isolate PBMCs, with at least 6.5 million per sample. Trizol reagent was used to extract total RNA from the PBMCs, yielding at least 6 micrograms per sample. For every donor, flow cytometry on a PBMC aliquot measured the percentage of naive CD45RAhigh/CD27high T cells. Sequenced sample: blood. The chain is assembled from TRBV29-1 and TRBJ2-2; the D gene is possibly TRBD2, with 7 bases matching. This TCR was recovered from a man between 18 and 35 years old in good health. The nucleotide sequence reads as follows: TGCAGCGTTGAAGAGGGGGGGGCCGTCGGGGAGCTGTTTTTT. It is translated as CSVEEGGAVGELFF.